These T cell receptor beta chains were read from a single sample in a study of cytomegalovirus exposure and HLA in healthy donors. Data came from immunoSEQ multiplex PCR; TCRdb stores just in-frame clones and leaves some out. The data show about 150,000 clones, 85% to 90% seen once. Sequenced input: PBMCs. The source of these receptors is a man younger than 30 in good health and CMV-seronegative. Both conserved end residues are part of each CDR3. A D gene is named only where the DNA matches it firmly. Size is stated for part of the rows, as once, few or many counts, or as a class when the clone is expanded.

d_call	j_call	clone_size	v_call	cdr3_nt	cdr3_aa
.	TRBJ1-3	once	TRBV5-1	TGCGCCAGCAGCTTCGGGGTAGGAGGCTCTGGAAACACCATATATTTT	CASSFGVGGSGNTIYF
.	TRBJ1-2	.	TRBV29-1	TGCAGCGTTGAACCTGGCAGGGCAGTAGACTATGGCTACACCTTC	CSVEPGRAVDYGYTF
.	TRBJ1-1	.	TRBV5-4	TGTGCCAGCAGCTCCCTCGGGGGAGGGGACGCTTTCTTT	CASSSLGGGDAFF
.	TRBJ2-1	few	TRBV19	TGTGCCAGTCAAAACAGGGGGGGATACAATGAGCAGTTCTTC	CASQNRGGYNEQFF
.	TRBJ2-2	.	TRBV12-5	TGTGCTAGTGGTTTTATAGTCCCAGCGAAGAACACCGGGGAGCTGTTTTTT	CASGFIVPAKNTGELFF
.	TRBJ2-2	few	TRBV5-4	TGTGCCAGCAGCTTGGATACGGGGACCGGGGAGCTGTTTTTT	CASSLDTGTGELFF
.	TRBJ2-1	.	TRBV5-6	TGTGCCAGCAGCTTGAGAGCGTCTAGCTCCTACAATGAGCAGTTCTTC	CASSLRASSSYNEQFF
TRBD1	TRBJ1-2	once	TRBV4-1	TGCGCCAGCAGCCCCAGCTTACAGGGGGGGGCTAACTATGGCTACACCTTC	CASSPSLQGGANYGYTF
.	TRBJ1-2	.	TRBV6-1	TGTGCCAGCAGTCTAGGGGATGGCTACACCTTC	CASSLGDGYTF
TRBD2	TRBJ2-1	.	TRBV28	TGTGCCAGCAGTCCGACTAGCGGGGGGGCAGGCTACAATGAGCAGTTCTTC	CASSPTSGGAGYNEQFF
.	TRBJ2-7	.	TRBV4-1	TGCGCCAGCAGCCAAGAAGACGAGGCAGGGGACGAGCAGTACTTC	CASSQEDEAGDEQYF
TRBD1	TRBJ2-5	.	TRBV30	TGTGCCTGGAGTGTAGACAGGGTCGCCCAACGTGAGACCCAGTACTTC	CAWSVDRVAQRETQYF
TRBD2	TRBJ2-7	.	TRBV14	TGTGCCAGCAGCCATCTAGCGGGAATCTACGAGCAGTACTTC	CASSHLAGIYEQYF
.	TRBJ2-1	.	TRBV7-2	TGTGCCAGCAGCTTTTTAGAAAATGAGCAGTTCTTC	CASSFLENEQFF
.	TRBJ2-7	once	TRBV27	TGTGCCAGCAGTTCGGCGACAGGAATATTCTCCTACGAGCAGTACTTC	CASSSATGIFSYEQYF
.	TRBJ1-1	.	TRBV28	TGTGCCAGCCCATTTTATCATCAAAGTACACCGGGAGATATCTACGCGGAAGCTTTCTTT	CASPFYHQSTPGDIYAEAFF
.	TRBJ2-1	.	TRBV6-6	TGTGCCAGCAGTTCCTTAGCGGTATCCTACAATGAGCAGTTCTTC	CASSSLAVSYNEQFF
.	TRBJ1-1	.	TRBV7-9	TGTGCCAGCAGCTCGCCGGGACACTCGAACACTGAAGCTTTCTTT	CASSSPGHSNTEAFF
.	TRBJ1-2	.	TRBV25-1	TGTGCCAGCAGTCCCTCGGGACTAACTAACTATGGCTACACCTTC	CASSPSGLTNYGYTF
TRBD1	TRBJ2-7	.	TRBV19	TGTGCCAGTAGTTTGGGACAGGGCTACGAGCAGTACTTC	CASSLGQGYEQYF
TRBD1	TRBJ2-2	once	TRBV6-1	TGTGCCAGCTGCCGACAGGGGGCCAACACCGGGGAGCTGTTTTTT	CASCRQGANTGELFF
.	TRBJ2-7	.	TRBV29-1	TGCAGCGTTGAGACAGGATCCTACGAGCAGTACTTC	CSVETGSYEQYF
.	TRBJ2-3	.	TRBV14	TGTGCCAGCAGCCAAAGGGCCGGGGTGAGCACAGATACGCAGTATTTT	CASSQRAGVSTDTQYF
TRBD1	TRBJ2-1	.	TRBV9	TGTGCCAGCAGCGTAGTGACAGGGGGCTACAATGAGCAGTTCTTC	CASSVVTGGYNEQFF
.	TRBJ1-5	.	TRBV27	TGTGCCAGCAGTCCGAACGGGAATCAGCCCCAGCATTTT	CASSPNGNQPQHF
.	TRBJ2-5	.	TRBV5-1	TGCGCCAGCAGCCAAGGTGTCGACGGCGGAGAGACCCAGTACTTC	CASSQGVDGGETQYF
.	TRBJ2-1	.	TRBV30	TGTGCCTGGCTCCGGCCGGGCATGAGGGGGAATGAGCAGTTCTTC	CAWLRPGMRGNEQFF
.	TRBJ2-7	.	TRBV5-1	TGCGCCAGCAGCCAGGAGGGTAACTACGAGCAGTACTTC	CASSQEGNYEQYF
TRBD2	TRBJ2-7	.	TRBV27	TGTGCCAGCAGCCCGGTAGCGGGAGGGCCCTACGAGCAGTACTTC	CASSPVAGGPYEQYF
.	TRBJ1-1	.	TRBV28	TGTGCCAGCAGTGGAGGGTATTCGATTGGTCCTGAGGCTTTCTTT	CASSGGYSIGPEAFF
.	TRBJ2-5	.	TRBV7-6	TGTGCCAGCAGTCCAGGGGCCGGGAAGAGGGAGACCCAGTACTTC	CASSPGAGKRETQYF
TRBD2	TRBJ2-2	.	TRBV5-1	TGCGCCAGCAGCTTTTCTTTGGGAGGGGCCGCCGGGGAGCTGTTTTTT	CASSFSLGGAAGELFF
TRBD2	TRBJ2-7	.	TRBV20-1	TGCAGTGCCGTAGCGGGAATCGAGCAGTACTTC	CSAVAGIEQYF
.	TRBJ2-2	.	TRBV11-2	TGTGCTAGCCCCAGTGGCTCCACCGGGGAGCTGTTTTTT	CASPSGSTGELFF
.	TRBJ2-6	few	TRBV5-4	TGTGCCAGCAGCTTGTGGGGGGGCGCTGGGGCCAACGTCCTGACTTTC	CASSLWGGAGANVLTF
.	TRBJ2-7	.	TRBV6-1	TGTGCCAGCAGTGAAGCAGACCTCGGGTACGAGCAGTACTTC	CASSEADLGYEQYF
.	TRBJ1-1	.	TRBV5-6	TGTGCCAGCAGCTTGGCGGGGGGCGGGCGGACTGAAGCTTTCTTT	CASSLAGGGRTEAFF
.	TRBJ2-1	.	TRBV11-2	TGTGCCAGCACGGTGGACTCGGCCCTAGAGCAGTTCTTC	CASTVDSALEQFF
.	TRBJ1-4	.	TRBV5-1	TGCGCCAGCAGCCCCGAACTTACAAGGGGCGAAAAACTGTTTTTT	CASSPELTRGEKLFF
.	TRBJ1-2	.	TRBV7-9	TGTGCCAGCAGCTTAGCCCGACAAGTGGATGGCTACACCTTC	CASSLARQVDGYTF
.	TRBJ2-3	.	TRBV27	TGTGCCAGCAGCACGGACTGGGGCACAGATACGCAGTATTTT	CASSTDWGTDTQYF
TRBD2	TRBJ2-5	.	TRBV5-1	TGCGCCACCAAGACTAGCGGGAGAGAGACCCAGTACTTC	CATKTSGRETQYF
TRBD1	TRBJ1-5	.	TRBV19	TGTGCCACTTCCGGGACAGGAGGGAATCAGCCCCAGCATTTT	CATSGTGGNQPQHF
.	TRBJ2-3	.	TRBV18	TGTGCCAGCTCACTTTCGACCGGGGGCACAGATACGCAGTATTTT	CASSLSTGGTDTQYF
.	TRBJ2-1	.	TRBV4-1	TGCGCCAGCAGCCAAGGCCAGGGTACCTACAATGAGCAGTTCTTC	CASSQGQGTYNEQFF
TRBD2	TRBJ2-1	.	TRBV11-3	TGTGCCAGCAGGCCAGGGACTAGCGGGAACAATGAGCAGTTCTTC	CASRPGTSGNNEQFF
.	TRBJ1-3	.	TRBV9	TGTGCCAGCAGCTGGGACAACTGGGGCTCTGGAAACACCATATATTTT	CASSWDNWGSGNTIYF
.	TRBJ1-6	.	TRBV30	TGTGCCTGGAGGCGGGTCATCTCACCCCTCCACTTT	CAWRRVISPLHF
.	TRBJ2-7	once	TRBV27	TGTGCCAGCAGTTTTCACGCCCCCTCACAGGGTGAGATTTACGAGCAGTACTTC	CASSFHAPSQGEIYEQYF
TRBD2	TRBJ2-2	.	TRBV2	TGTGCCAGCAGCCTCCCTGGACTAGCGGGAGATCGGGCCGGGGAGCTGTTTTTT	CASSLPGLAGDRAGELFF